A selection of T cell receptor beta chains follows, all from one sample in a study of T cell changes during pregnancy in multiple sclerosis. Data came from immunoSEQ multiplex PCR; TCRdb stores just in-frame clones and leaves some out. The table lists 40,000 to 60,000 clones, roughly 94% of them singletons. The sample consisted of CD8+ T cells from peripheral blood mononuclear cells, taken in the first trimester of pregnancy. The receptors stem from a female donor with multiple sclerosis, enrolled in a pregnancy study. CDR3s leave out the opening cysteine and the closing phenylalanine or tryptophan. Each record gives: V gene, CDR3 protein.

TRBV27	ASSLSDRGNPYEQY
TRBV25-1	ASTEGRGYT
TRBV11-2	ASSLVGGDYEQY
TRBV30	ACGLAGETEQF
TRBV11-2	ASSGFADTEAF
TRBV29-1	SVQAGANEQF
TRBV29-1	SVEFLARGYEQY
TRBV15	ATSRGMGTTTGELF
TRBV6-1	ASSERSRSGTDTQY
TRBV2	ASSDSGQTSGEFTGELF
TRBV7-9	ASSTGQGDEAF
TRBV6-1	ASSEASGRYNEQF
TRBV7-2	ASSLMTGSTDTQY
TRBV6-5	ASSQTGGLSDTQY
TRBV4-2	ASSPPSTDTQY
TRBV19	ASSPGHNYEQY
TRBV7-9	ASSPLGGYTTEAF
TRBV19	ASSRDRGHGANVLT
TRBV28	AATGPSEKLF
TRBV7-9	ASSLAGQGYYEQY
TRBV4-1	ASSSLPGATRGEKLF
TRBV29-1	SAYPLGTDTQY
TRBV28	ASSLREPPNQPQH
TRBV9	ASSVGGREQF
TRBV7-9	ASSFREGLDTQY
TRBV5-1	ASSLNRGNTEAF
TRBV11-2	ASSLGLAGGPRGDTQY
TRBV29-1	SVEMVAGVTDTQY
TRBV7-6	ASSLGGLAGYYNEQF
TRBV30	AWSDGSYNEQF
TRBV9	ASSGSSGFEAF
TRBV18	ASSPPDPRGAANEKLF
TRBV11-3	ASSSSGRPNEQF
TRBV7-9	ASSPGGANVLT
TRBV19	ASSIGGTPFYGYT
TRBV19	ASSGTGLANYGYT
TRBV5-1	ASNSGLGTYEQY
TRBV9	ASSVGAVDPYEQY
TRBV6-5	ASRTSDSYNEQF
TRBV9	ASSAGDSPDTQY
TRBV13	ASAGRPSSTDTQY
TRBV11-2	ASSFFHTDTQY